The source of this T cell receptor (beta chain) is a study of response to subunit inactivated influenza vaccine. General observations from the study: Only a handful of new T cells, the authors suggested, are recruited with each seasonal influenza vaccination.

This clonotype has more than one count but fewer than ten. What it binds is unknown. TCRdb re-derived calls from the RT-PCR reads in MiXCR, one entry per CDR3 protein. The repertoire holds about 520,000 distinct CDR3 sequences, with around 7.7% as singletons. Trimming removed 2 bases at V and 0 bases at J, with 11 bases between. Per germline, CDR1 SGDLS and CDR2 YYNGEE. This CDR3 has 15 residues. The rearrangement joins TRBV9 to TRBJ1-2, with D possibly being TRBD1 (6 bases). The sample was PBMCs from blood, taken around 25 months after vaccination. The TCR was taken from a man aged 45 to 75 who received an inactivated influenza vaccine. This CDR3 is CASSVRQGTNYGYTF. CDR3 in DNA: TGTGCCAGCAGCGTCCGGCAGGGGACTAACTATGGCTACACCTTC. Supplemented by reference TRBV9 and TRBJ1-2, the full variable domain reads DSGVTQTPKHLITATGQRVTLRCSPRSGDLSVYWYQQSLDQGLQFLIQYYNGEERAKGNILERFSAQQFPDLHSELNLSSLELGDSALYFCASSVRQGTNYGYTFGSGTRLTVV.